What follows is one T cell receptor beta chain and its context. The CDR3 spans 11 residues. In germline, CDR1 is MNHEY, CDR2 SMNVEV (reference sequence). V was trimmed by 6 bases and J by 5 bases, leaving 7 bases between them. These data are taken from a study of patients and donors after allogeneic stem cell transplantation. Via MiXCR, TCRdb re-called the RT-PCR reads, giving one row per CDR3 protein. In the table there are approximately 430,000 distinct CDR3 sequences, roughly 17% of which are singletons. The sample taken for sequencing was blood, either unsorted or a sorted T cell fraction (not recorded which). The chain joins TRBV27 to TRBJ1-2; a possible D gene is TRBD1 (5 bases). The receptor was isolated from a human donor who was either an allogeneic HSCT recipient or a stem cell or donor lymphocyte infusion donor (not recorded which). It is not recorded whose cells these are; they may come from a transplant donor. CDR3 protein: CASRGDYGYTF. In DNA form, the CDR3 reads TGTGCCAGCAGGGGGGATTATGGCTACACCTTC.